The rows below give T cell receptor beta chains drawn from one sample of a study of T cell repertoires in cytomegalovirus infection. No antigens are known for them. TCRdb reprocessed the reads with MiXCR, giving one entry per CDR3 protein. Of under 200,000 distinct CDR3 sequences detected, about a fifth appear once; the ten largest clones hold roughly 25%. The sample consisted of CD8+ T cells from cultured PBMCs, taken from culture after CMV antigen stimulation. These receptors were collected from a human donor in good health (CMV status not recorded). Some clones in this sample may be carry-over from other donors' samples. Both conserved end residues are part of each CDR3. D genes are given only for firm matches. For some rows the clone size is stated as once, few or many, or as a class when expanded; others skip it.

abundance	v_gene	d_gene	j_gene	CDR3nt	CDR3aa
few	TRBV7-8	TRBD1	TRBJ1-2	TGTGCCAGCAGCTTAGCGGGACAGGGGCATGGCTACACCTTC	CASSLAGQGHGYTF
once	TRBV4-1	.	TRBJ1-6	TGCGCCAGCAGCCAAGGGGACGCCTATAATTCACCCCTCCACTTT	CASSQGDAYNSPLHF
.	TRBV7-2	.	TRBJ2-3	TGTGCCAGCAGCTTAGGGGAGGACTCCACAGATACGCAGTATTTT	CASSLGEDSTDTQYF
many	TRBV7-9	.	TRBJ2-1	TGTGCCAGCAGTCCTCGACTACGCTCCTACAATGAGCAGTTCTTC	CASSPRLRSYNEQFF
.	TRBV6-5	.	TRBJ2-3	TGTGCCAGCAGATTAAAGGAGGCGCTCGATGATACGCAGTATTTT	CASRLKEALDDTQYF
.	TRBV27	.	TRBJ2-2	TGTGCCAGCAGTTTTTCCGGGTCCGGGGAGCTGTTTTTT	CASSFSGSGELFF
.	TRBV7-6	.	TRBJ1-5	TGTGCCAGCAGCACCTCTGGGAATCAGCCCCAGCATTTT	CASSTSGNQPQHF
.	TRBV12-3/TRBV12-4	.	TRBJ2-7	TGTGCCAGCAGTTTAAAGGACCGCAATTTGGGCTACGAGCAGTACTTC	CASSLKDRNLGYEQYF
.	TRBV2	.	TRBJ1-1	TGTGCCAGCAGTGGCCCGGGACAAAGATCTATGAACACTGAAGCTTTCTTT	CASSGPGQRSMNTEAFF
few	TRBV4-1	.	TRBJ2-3	TGCGCCAGCAGCCAAGTATACAGGGAGGGCTCAGATACGCAGTATTTT	CASSQVYREGSDTQYF
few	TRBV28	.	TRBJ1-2	TGTGCCAGCAGTCTCCCCGCAAGCTACTATGGCTACACCTTC	CASSLPASYYGYTF
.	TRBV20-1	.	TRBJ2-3	TGCAGTGCTAGAGATCAGAGGCGGGATACGCAGTATTTT	CSARDQRRDTQYF
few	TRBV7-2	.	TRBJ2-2	TGTGCCAGCACCTCCCGCACCGGGGAGCTGTTTTTT	CASTSRTGELFF
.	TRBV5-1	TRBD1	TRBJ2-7	TGCGCCAGCAGCCTTTGGACAGGGGATAGGTACGAGCAGTACTTC	CASSLWTGDRYEQYF
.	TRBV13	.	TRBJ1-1	TGTGCCAGCAGCTTAGGTCGCAATTGGGCTTTCTTT	CASSLGRNWAFF
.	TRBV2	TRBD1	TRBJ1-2	TGTGCCACCCAACAGGGGTTGAATGGCTACACCTTC	CATQQGLNGYTF
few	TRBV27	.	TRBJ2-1	TGTGCCAGCAGTTTAGTTCGGCTAGTACCTCCCCTAGACAATGAGCAGTTCTTC	CASSLVRLVPPLDNEQFF
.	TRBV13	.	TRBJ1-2	TGTGCCAGCGGGGGGACGCCGGCTAACTATGGCTACACCTTC	CASGGTPANYGYTF
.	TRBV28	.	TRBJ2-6	TGTGCCAGCCAGGAGGGGGCCAACGTCCTGACTTTC	CASQEGANVLTF
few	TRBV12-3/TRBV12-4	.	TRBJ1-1	TGTGCCAGCAGTTTGGGGGGAAAGAACACTGAAGCTTTCTTT	CASSLGGKNTEAFF
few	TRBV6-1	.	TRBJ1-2	TGTGCCAGCAGTGAATTCGGGTATGGCTACACCTTC	CASSEFGYGYTF
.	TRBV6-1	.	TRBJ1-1	TGTGCCAGCAGTGAAGCTTTACCAGGGGAGGGGACTGAAGCTTTCTTT	CASSEALPGEGTEAFF
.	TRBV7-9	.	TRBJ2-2	TGTGCCAGCAGCCCGGGCCTACACACCGGGGAGCTGTTTTTT	CASSPGLHTGELFF
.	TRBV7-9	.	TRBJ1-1	TGTGCCAGCAGACACCCCGGGTCGCAGGCGAACACTGAAGCTTTCTTT	CASRHPGSQANTEAFF
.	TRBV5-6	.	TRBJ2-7	TGTGCCAGCAGATTCGGGACCGGGTTCTACGAGCAGTACTTC	CASRFGTGFYEQYF
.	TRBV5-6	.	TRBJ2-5	TGTGCCAGCAGCTCGGACATAACTCAAGAGACCCAGTACTTC	CASSSDITQETQYF
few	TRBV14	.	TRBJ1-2	TGTGCCAGCAGCCAAGATGTATGGCCGCCTGTCGCCTTC	CASSQDVWPPVAF
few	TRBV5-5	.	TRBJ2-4	TGTGCCAGCAGGCCCGGACGGACGTTCGAAAACATTCAGTACTTC	CASRPGRTFENIQYF
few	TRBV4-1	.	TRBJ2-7	TGCGCCAGCAGCCAAGGTGGGGGCCAACCCTACGAGCAGTACTTC	CASSQGGGQPYEQYF
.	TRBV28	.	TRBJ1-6	TGTGCCAGCAGTTTCGGGGGGGCTCCCCTCCACTTT	CASSFGGAPLHF
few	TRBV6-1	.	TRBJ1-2	TGTGCCAGCAGTGAACTGACAGGAGGCTATGGCTACACCTTC	CASSELTGGYGYTF
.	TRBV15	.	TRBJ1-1	TGTGCCACCAGCAGCCGGGACTTAATGAACACTGAAGCTTTCTTT	CATSSRDLMNTEAFF
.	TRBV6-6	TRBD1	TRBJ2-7	TGTGCCAGGGCCTACAAGGGGGCGGACGAGCAGTACTTC	CARAYKGADEQYF
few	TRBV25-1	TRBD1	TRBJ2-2	TGTGCCAGCAGTGAATACCGGGTCGGACAGGGGGCTAGGACCGGGGAGCTGTTTTTT	CASSEYRVGQGARTGELFF
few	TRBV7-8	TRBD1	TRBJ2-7	TGTGCCAGCAGCTTGCCGGCGACAGGGTCCTACGAGCAGTACTTC	CASSLPATGSYEQYF
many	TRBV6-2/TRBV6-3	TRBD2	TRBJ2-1	TGTGCCAGCAGCTTGACTAGCGGGGGATCGTACAATGAGCAGTTCTTC	CASSLTSGGSYNEQFF
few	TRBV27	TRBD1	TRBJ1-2	TGTGCCAGCTTTTCCGGGACAGGGTATGGCTACACCTTC	CASFSGTGYGYTF
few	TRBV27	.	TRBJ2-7	TGTGCCAGCAGTTTGGGGGGGCGGTCCGAGCAGTACTTC	CASSLGGRSEQYF
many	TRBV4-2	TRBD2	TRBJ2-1	TGTGCCAGCAGCCAGGGGGACTGGAGCGGGGGGGCCTACAATGAGCAGTTCTTC	CASSQGDWSGGAYNEQFF
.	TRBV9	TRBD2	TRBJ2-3	TGTGCCAGCAGCGTACGACTAGCGGGGACAGATACGCAGTATTTT	CASSVRLAGTDTQYF
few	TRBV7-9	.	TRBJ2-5	TGTGCCAGCAGCTTAGGACCTGAAAAACAAGAGACCCAGTACTTC	CASSLGPEKQETQYF
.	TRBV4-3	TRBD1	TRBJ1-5	TGCGCCAGCAGCCCAAGTGACGGGTCCGGGACAGGGGGCTTTCAGCCCCAGCATTTT	CASSPSDGSGTGGFQPQHF
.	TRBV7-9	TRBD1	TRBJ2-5	TGTGCCAGCAGCTTAGGGACGGGACAGATAGTAGGCCAGTACTTC	CASSLGTGQIVGQYF
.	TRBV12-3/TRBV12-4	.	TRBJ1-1	TGTGCCAGCAGTTTAGGATTTTTCACTGAAGCTTTCTTT	CASSLGFFTEAFF
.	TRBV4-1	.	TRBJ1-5	TGCGCCAGCAGCCTACGGACGGGTAGCAATCAGCCCCAGCATTTT	CASSLRTGSNQPQHF
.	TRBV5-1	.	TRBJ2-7	TGCGCCAGCAGCTTGGTCGGCAGAGGGAATAACGAGCAGTACTTC	CASSLVGRGNNEQYF
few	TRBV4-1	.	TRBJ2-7	TGCGCCAGCAGCCAAGGGGTTGAGCAGTACTTC	CASSQGVEQYF
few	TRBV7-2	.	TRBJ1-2	TGTGCCAGCAGCTTAGTCGGCGCCGGAAACTATGGCTACACCTTC	CASSLVGAGNYGYTF
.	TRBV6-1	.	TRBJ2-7	TGTGCCAGCAGTGAAATCGGACAGTACGAGCAGTACTTC	CASSEIGQYEQYF
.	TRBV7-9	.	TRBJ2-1	TGTGCCAGCAGCGACAAAGACAAGACGCCTTACAATGAGCAGTTCTTC	CASSDKDKTPYNEQFF
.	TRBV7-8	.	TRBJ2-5	TGTGCCAGCAGCTTATTCAAGTACCAAGAGACCCAGTACTTC	CASSLFKYQETQYF
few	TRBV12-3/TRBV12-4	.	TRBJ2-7	TGTGCCAGCAGTCCTTCGAGGGGTAGACACGAGCAGTACTTC	CASSPSRGRHEQYF
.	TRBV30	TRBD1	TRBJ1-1	TGTGCCTGGGGGCGACAGGGCAGGAGGGACACTGAAGCTTTCTTT	CAWGRQGRRDTEAFF
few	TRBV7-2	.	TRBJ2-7	TGTGCCAGCAGCCGCGGGACACAACTCTCCTACGAGCAGTACTTC	CASSRGTQLSYEQYF
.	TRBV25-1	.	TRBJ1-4	TGTGCCAGCAGTGAACGACAGTCTAATGAAAAACTGTTTTTT	CASSERQSNEKLFF
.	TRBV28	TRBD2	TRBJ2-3	TGTGCCAGCAGTGCATCGGGGGGGCTCGGGGATTTT	CASSASGGLGDF
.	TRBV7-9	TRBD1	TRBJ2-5	TGTGCCAGCAGCTTATCGCACAGGGGCCAAGAGACCCAGTACTTC	CASSLSHRGQETQYF
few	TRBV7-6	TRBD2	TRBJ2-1	TGTGCCAGCAGCTTATTTACGGGAGGGGACAATGAGCAGTTCTTC	CASSLFTGGDNEQFF
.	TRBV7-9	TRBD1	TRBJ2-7	TGTGCCAGCAGCTCCCCGGGACAGGGGGCATACCCGTCCTACTACGAGCAGTACTTC	CASSSPGQGAYPSYYEQYF